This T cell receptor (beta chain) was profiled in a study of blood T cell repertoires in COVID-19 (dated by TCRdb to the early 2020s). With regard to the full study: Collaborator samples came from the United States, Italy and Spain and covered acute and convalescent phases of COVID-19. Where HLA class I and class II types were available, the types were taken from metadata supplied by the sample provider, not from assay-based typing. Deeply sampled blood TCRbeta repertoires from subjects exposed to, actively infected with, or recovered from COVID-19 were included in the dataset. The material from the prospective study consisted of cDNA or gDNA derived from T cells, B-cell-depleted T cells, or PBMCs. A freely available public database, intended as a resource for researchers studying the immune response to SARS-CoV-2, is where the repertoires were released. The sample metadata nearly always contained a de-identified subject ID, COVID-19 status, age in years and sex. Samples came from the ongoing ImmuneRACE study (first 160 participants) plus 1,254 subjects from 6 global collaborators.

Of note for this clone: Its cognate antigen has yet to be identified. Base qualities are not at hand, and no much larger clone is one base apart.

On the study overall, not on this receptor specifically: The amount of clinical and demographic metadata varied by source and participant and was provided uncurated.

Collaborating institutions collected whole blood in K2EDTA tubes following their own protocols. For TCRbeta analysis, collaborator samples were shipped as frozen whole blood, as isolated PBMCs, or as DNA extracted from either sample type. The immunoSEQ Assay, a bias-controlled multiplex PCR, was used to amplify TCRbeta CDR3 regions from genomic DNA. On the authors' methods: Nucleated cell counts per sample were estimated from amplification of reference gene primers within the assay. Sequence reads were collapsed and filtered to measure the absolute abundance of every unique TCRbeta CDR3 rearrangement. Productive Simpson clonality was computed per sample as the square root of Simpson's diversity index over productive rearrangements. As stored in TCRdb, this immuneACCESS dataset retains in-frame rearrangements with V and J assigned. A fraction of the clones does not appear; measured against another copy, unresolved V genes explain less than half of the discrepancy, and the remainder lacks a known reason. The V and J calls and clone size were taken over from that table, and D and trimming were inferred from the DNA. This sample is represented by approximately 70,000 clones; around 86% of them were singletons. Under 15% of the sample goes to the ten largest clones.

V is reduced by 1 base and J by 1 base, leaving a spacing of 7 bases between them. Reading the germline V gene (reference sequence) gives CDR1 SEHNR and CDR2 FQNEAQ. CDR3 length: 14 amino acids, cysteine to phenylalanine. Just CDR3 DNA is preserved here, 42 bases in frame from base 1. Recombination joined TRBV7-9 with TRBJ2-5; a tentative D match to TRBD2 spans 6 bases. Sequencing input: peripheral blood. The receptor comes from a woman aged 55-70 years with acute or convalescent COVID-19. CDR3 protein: CASSLDGGQETQYF. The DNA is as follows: TGTGCCAGCAGCTTAGACGGGGGCCAAGAGACCCAGTACTTC.